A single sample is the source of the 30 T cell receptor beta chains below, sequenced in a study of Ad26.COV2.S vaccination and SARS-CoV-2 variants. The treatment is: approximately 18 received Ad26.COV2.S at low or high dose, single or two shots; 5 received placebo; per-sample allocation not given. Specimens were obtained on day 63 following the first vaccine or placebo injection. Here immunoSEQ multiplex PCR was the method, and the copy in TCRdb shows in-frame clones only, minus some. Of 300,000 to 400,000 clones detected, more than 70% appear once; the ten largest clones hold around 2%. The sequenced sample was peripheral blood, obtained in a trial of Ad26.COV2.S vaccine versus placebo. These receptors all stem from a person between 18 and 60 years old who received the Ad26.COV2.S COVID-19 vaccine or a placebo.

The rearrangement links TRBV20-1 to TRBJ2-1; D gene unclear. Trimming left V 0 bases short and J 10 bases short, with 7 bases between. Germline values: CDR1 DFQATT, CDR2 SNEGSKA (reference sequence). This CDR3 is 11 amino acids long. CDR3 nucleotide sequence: TGCAGTGCTAGAGATCGAGCGGAGCAGTTCTTC. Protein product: CSARDRAEQFF.

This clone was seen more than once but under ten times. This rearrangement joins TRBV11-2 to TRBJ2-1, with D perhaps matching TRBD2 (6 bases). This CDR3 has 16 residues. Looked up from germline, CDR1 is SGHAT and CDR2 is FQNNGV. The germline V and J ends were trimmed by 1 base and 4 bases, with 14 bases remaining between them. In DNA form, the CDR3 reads TGTGCCAGCAGCTTAGTTGCGGGGATAAGTTACAATGAGCAGTTCTTC. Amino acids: CASSLVAGISYNEQFF.

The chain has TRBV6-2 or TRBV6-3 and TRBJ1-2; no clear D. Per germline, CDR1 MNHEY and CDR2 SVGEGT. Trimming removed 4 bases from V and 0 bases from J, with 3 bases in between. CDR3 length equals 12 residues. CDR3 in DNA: TGTGCCAGCAGTTTTACTAACTATGGCTACACCTTC. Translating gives CASSFTNYGYTF.

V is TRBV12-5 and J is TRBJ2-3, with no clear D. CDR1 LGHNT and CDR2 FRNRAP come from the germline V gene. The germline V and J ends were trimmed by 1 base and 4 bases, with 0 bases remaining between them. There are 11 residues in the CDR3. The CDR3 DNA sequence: TGTGCTAGTGGTTTGGCAGATACGCAGTATTTT. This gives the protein CASGLADTQYF.

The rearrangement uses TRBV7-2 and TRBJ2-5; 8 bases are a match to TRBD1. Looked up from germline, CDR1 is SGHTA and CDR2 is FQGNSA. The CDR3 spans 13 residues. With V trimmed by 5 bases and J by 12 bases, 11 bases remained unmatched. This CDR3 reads CASSPDRALSKYF. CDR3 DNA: TGTGCCAGCAGCCCGGACAGGGCCCTCTCAAAGTACTTC.

This CDR3 is CAWGDALYTF. DNA of the CDR3: TGTGCCTGGGGTGACGCCTTGTACACCTTC. The chain combines TRBV30 with TRBJ1-2; no clear D. The CDR3 sequence is 10 residues long. CDR1 and CDR2 (germline): GTSNPN, SVGIG (reference sequence). V was clipped by 5 bases and J by 11 bases, with 12 bases between them. Complete variable domain (other parts from reference TRBV30 and TRBJ1-2): SQTIHQWPATLVQPVGSPLSLECTVEGTSNPNLYWYRQAAGRGLQLLFYSVGIGQISSEVPQNLSASRPQDRQFILSSKKLLLSDSGFYLCAWGDALYTFGSGTRLTVV.

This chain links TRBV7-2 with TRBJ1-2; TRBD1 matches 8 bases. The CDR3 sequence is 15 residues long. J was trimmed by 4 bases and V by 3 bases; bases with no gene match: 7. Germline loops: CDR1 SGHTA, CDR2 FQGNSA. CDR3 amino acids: CASSFGQGASYGYTF. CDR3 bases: TGTGCCAGCAGCTTCGGGCAGGGGGCCAGCTATGGCTACACCTTC.

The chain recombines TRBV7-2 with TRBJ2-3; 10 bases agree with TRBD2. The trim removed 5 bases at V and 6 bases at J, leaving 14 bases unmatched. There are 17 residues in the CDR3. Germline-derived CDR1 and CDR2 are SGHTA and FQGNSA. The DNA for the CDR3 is TGTGCCAGCAGCCCACGACGGACTAGCGGCAGGGGGGATACGCAGTATTTT. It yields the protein CASSPRRTSGRGDTQYF.

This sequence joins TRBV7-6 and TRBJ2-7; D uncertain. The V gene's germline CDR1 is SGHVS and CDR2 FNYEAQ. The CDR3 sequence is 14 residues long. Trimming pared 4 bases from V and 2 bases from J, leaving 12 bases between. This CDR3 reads CASSSQLTTYEQYF. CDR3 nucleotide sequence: TGTGCCAGCAGCTCACAGCTAACAACCTACGAGCAGTACTTC.

CDR3 loop: CASSPPGGTLLGETQYF. CDR3 nucleotide sequence: TGTGCCAGCAGCCCCCCTGGGGGGACTTTGCTCGGGGAGACCCAGTACTTC. The chain couples TRBV7-2 to TRBJ2-5, with D perhaps matching TRBD2 (6 bases). CDR1 is SGHTA, CDR2 FQGNSA, per germline. CDR3 size: 17 residues. V gave up 5 bases and J gave up 5 bases, with 24 bases separating them.

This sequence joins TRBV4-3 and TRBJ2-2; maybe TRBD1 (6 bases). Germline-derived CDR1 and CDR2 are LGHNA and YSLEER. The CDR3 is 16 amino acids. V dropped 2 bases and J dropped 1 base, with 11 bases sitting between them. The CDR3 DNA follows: TGCGCCAGCAGCCAACCACAGGGCTTGAACACCGGGGAGCTGTTTTTT. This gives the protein CASSQPQGLNTGELFF.

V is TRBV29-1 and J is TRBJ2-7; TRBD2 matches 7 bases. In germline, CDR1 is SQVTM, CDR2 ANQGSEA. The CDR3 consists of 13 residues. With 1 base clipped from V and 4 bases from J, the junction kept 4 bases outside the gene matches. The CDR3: CSVEGEGAYEQYF. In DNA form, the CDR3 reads TGCAGCGTTGAAGGGGAGGGCGCGTACGAGCAGTACTTC.

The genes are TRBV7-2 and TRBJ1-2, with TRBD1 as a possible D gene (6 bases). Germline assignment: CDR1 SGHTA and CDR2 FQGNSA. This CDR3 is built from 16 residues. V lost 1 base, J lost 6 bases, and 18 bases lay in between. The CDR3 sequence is CASSLVTGPSYHGYTF. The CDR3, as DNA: TGTGCCAGCAGCTTAGTTACAGGGCCCTCCTATCATGGCTACACCTTC.

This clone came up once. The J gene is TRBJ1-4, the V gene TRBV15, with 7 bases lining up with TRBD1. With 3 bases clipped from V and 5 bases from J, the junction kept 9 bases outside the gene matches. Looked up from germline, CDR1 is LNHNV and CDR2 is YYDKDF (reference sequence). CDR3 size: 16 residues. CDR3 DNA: TGTGCCACCAGCAGCGGGAAGGGACAGAAAAATGAAAAACTGTTTTTT. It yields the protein CATSSGKGQKNEKLFF.

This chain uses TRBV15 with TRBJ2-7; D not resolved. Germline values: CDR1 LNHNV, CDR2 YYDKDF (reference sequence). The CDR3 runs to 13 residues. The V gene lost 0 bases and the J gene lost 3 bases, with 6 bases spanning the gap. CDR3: CATSRDGGYEQYF. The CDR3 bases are TGTGCCACCAGCAGAGACGGCGGCTACGAGCAGTACTTC.

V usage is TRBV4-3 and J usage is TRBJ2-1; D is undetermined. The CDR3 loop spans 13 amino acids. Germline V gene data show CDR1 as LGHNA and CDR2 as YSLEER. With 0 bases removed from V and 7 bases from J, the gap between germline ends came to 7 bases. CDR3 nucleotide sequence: TGCGCCAGCAGCCAAGAAAAAGCGAATGAGCAGTTCTTC. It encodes CASSQEKANEQFF.

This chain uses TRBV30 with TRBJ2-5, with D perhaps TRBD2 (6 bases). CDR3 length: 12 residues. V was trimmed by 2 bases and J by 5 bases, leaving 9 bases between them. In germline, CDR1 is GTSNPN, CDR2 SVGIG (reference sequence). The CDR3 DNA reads TGTGCCTGGAGTACCGGGGGTGAGACCCAGTACTTC. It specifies CAWSTGGETQYF. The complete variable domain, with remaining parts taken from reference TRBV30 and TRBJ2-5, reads SQTIHQWPATLVQPVGSPLSLECTVEGTSNPNLYWYRQAAGRGLQLLFYSVGIGQISSEVPQNLSASRPQDRQFILSSKKLLLSDSGFYLCAWSTGGETQYFGPGTRLLVL.

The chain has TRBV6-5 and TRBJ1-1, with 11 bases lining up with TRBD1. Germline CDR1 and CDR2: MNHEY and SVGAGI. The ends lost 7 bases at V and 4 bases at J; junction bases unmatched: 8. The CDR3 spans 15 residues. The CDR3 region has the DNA TGTGCCAGCACTCGCGGGGACAGGGGGAGCACTGAAGCTTTCTTT. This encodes CASTRGDRGSTEAFF.

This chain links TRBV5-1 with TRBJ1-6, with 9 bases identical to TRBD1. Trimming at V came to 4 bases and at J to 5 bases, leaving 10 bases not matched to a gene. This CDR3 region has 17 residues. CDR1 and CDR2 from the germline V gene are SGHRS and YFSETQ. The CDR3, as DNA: TGCGCCAGCAGCATAGGGACAGGGAGAATTGATAATTCACCCCTCCACTTT. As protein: CASSIGTGRIDNSPLHF.

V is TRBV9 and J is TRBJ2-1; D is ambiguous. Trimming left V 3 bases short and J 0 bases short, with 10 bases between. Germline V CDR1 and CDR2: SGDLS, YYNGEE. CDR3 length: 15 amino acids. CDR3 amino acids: CASSERASSYNEQFF. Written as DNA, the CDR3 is TGTGCCAGCAGCGAAAGGGCTAGCTCCTACAATGAGCAGTTCTTC.

The CDR3 DNA reads TGTGCCATCAGTGATTCCCAGGGGGCCCATAATGAAAAACTGTTTTTT. The encoded protein is CAISDSQGAHNEKLFF. The chain is built from TRBV10-3 and TRBJ1-4, with 8 nucleotides matching TRBD1. The CDR3 spans 16 residues. The germline gives CDR1 ENHRY, CDR2 SYGVKD. The ends lost 3 bases at V and 4 bases at J; junction bases unmatched: 7.

The CDR3 coding sequence is TGTGCCAGCAGCTTAGGGAACAGGAAAGAGACCCAGTACTTC. This translates into CASSLGNRKETQYF. This chain uses TRBV11-2 with TRBJ2-5, with D tentatively TRBD1 (5 bases). Germline V gene data show CDR1 as SGHAT and CDR2 as FQNNGV. Trimming cost V 1 base and J 3 bases, with 9 bases left between them. The CDR3 loop spans 14 amino acids.

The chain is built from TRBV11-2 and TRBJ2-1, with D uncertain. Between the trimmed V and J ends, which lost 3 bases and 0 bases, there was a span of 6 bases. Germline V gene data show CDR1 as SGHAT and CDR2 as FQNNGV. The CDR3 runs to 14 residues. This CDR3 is CASSFASSYNEQFF. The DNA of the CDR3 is TGTGCCAGCAGCTTCGCTAGCTCCTACAATGAGCAGTTCTTC.

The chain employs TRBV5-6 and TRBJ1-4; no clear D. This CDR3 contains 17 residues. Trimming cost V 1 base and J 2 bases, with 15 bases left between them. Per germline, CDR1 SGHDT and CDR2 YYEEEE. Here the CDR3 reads CASSLKVRAATNEKLFF. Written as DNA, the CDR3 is TGTGCCAGCAGCTTGAAGGTCCGGGCGGCGACTAATGAAAAACTGTTTTTT.

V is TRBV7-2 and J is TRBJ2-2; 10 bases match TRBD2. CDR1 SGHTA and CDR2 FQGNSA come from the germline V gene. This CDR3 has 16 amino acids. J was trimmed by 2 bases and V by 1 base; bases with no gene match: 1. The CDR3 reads CASSLVAGGNTGELFF. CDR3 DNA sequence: TGTGCCAGCAGCTTAGTAGCGGGGGGAAACACCGGGGAGCTGTTTTTT.

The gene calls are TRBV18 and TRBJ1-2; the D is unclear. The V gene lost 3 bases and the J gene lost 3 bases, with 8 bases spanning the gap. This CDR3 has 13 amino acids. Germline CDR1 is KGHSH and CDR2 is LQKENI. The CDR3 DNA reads TGTGCCAGCTCACCGGACGGCTACTATGGCTACACCTTC. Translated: CASSPDGYYGYTF.

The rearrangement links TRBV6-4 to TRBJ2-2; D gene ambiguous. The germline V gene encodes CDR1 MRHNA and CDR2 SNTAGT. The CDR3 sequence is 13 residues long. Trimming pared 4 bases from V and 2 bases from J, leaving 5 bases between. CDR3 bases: TGTGCCAGCAGTGCAAAAAACACCGGGGAGCTGTTTTTT. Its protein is CASSAKNTGELFF.

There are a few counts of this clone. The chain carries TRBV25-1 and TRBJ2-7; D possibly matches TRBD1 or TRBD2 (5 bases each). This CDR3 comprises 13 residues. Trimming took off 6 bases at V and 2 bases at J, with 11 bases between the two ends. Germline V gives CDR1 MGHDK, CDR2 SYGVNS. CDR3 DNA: TGTGCCAGCAGGGGGGACCACCCCTACGAGCAGTACTTC. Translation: CASRGDHPYEQYF.

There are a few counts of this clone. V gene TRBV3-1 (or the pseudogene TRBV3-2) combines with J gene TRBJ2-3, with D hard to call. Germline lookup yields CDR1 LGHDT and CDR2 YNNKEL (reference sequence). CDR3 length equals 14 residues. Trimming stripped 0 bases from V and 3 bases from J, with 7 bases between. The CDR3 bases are TGTGCCAGCAGCCAAGATATCTGGACAGATACGCAGTATTTT. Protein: CASSQDIWTDTQYF.

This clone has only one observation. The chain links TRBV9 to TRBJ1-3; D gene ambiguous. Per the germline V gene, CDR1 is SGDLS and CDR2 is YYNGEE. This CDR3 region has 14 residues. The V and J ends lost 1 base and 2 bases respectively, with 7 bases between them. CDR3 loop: CASSVSGPGNTIYF. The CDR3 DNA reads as TGTGCCAGCAGCGTATCGGGTCCTGGAAACACCATATATTTT. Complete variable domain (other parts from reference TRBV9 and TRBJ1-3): DSGVTQTPKHLITATGQRVTLRCSPRSGDLSVYWYQQSLDQGLQFLIQYYNGEERAKGNILERFSAQQFPDLHSELNLSSLELGDSALYFCASSVSGPGNTIYFGEGSWLTVV.